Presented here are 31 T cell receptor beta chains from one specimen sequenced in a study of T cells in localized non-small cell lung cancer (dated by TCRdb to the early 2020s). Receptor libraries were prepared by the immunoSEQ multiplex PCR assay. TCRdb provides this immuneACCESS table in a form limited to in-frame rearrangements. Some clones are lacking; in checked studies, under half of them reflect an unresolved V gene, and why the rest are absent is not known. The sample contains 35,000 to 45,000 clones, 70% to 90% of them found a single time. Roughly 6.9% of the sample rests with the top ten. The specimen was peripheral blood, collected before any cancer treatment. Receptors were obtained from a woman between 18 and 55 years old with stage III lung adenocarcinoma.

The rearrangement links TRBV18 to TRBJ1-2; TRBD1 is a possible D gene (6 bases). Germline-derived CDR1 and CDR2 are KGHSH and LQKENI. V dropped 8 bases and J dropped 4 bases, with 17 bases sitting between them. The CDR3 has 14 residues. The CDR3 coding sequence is TGTGCCAGCACATCATCAGGGGTTCCCTATGGCTACACCTTC. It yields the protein CASTSSGVPYGYTF.

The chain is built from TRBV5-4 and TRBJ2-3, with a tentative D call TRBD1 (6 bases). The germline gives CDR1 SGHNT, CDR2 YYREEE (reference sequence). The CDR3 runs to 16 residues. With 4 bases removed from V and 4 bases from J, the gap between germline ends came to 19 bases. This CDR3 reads CASSRTRGAEADTQYF. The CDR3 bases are TGTGCCAGCAGCCGTACCAGGGGCGCTGAGGCAGATACGCAGTATTTT.

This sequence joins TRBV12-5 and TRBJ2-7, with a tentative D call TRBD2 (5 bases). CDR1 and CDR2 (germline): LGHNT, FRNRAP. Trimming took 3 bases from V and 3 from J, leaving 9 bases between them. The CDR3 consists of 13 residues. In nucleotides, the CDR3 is TGTGCTAGTGGTTTTGGAGGAATCTACGAGCAGTACTTC. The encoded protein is CASGFGGIYEQYF.

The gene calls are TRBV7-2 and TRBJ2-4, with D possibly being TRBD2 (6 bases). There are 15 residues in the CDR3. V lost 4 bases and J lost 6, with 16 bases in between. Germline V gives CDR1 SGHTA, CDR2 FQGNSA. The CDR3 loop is CASSSEIAELNIQYF. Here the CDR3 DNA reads TGTGCCAGCAGCTCAGAGATAGCGGAACTAAACATTCAGTACTTC.

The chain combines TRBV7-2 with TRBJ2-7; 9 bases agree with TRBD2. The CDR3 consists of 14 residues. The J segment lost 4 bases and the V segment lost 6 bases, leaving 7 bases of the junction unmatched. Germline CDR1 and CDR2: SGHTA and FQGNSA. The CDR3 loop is CASSLGTSWYEQYF. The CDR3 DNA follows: TGTGCCAGCAGTCTAGGGACTAGCTGGTACGAGCAGTACTTC.

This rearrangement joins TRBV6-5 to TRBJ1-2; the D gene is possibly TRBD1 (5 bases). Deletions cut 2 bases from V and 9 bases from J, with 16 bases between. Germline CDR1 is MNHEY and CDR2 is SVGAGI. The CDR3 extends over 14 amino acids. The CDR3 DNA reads TGTGCCAGCAGTTACGGGGCTAGGGGCGCAAGCTACACCTTC. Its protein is CASSYGARGASYTF.

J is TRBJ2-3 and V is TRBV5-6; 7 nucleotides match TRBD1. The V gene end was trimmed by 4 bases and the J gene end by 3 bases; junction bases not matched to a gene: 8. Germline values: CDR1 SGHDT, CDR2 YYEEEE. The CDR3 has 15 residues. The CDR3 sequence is CASSPGRQGTDTQYF. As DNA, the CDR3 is TGTGCCAGCAGCCCCGGGCGACAGGGAACAGATACGCAGTATTTT. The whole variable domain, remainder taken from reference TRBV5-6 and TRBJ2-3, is DAGVTQSPTHLIKTRGQQVTLRCSPKSGHDTVSWYQQALGQGPQFIFQYYEEEERQRGNFPDRFSGHQFPNYSSELNVNALLLGDSALYLCASSPGRQGTDTQYFGPGTRLTVL.

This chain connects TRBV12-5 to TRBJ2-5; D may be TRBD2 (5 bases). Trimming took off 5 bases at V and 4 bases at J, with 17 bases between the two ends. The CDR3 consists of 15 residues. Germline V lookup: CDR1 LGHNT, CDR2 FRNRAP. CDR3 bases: TGTGCTAGTGGTCCAGGACTTCCCGGCGGAGAGACCCAGTACTTC. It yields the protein CASGPGLPGGETQYF.

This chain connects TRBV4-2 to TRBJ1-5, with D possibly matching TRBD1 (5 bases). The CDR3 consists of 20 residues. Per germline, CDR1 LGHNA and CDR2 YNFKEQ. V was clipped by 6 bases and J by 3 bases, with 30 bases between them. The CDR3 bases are TGTGCCAGCAGTTACGGTCCGGGGGAAAAAATGACGGCATTCAATCAGCCCCAGCATTTT. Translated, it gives CASSYGPGEKMTAFNQPQHF.

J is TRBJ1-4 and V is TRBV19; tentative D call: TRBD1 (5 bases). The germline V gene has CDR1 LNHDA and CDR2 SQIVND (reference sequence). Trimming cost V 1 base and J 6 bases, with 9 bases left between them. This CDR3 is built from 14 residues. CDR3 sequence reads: CASSIAREHEKLFF. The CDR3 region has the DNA TGTGCCAGTAGTATAGCCAGGGAGCATGAAAAACTGTTTTTT.

The CDR3 nucleotides are TGTGCCAGCAGCTTGGCCACAGGGAGGAATTCACCCCTCCACTTT. Its protein is CASSLATGRNSPLHF. V usage is TRBV5-6 and J usage is TRBJ1-6, with D perhaps TRBD1 (6 bases). Germline V lookup: CDR1 SGHDT, CDR2 YYEEEE. The CDR3 totals 15 residues. V was trimmed by 0 bases and J by 7 bases, leaving 11 bases between them.

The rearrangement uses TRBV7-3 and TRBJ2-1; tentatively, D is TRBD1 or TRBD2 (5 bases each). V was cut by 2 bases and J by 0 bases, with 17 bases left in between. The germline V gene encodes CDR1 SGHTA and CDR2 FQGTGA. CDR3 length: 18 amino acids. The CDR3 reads CASSLYGGGLSSYNEQFF. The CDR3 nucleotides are TGTGCCAGCAGCTTATATGGGGGTGGGCTGAGCTCCTACAATGAGCAGTTCTTC.

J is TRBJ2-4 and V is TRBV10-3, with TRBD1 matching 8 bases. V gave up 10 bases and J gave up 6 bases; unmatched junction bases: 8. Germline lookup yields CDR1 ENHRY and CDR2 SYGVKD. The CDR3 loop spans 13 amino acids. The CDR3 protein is CATDRGEGNIQYF. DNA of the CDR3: TGTGCCACCGACAGGGGCGAAGGAAACATTCAGTACTTC.

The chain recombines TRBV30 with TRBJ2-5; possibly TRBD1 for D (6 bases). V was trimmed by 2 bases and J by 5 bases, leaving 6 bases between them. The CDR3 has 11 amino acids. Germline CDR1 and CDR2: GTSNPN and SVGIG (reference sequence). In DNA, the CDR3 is TGTGCCTGGAGTAGGGGGGAGACCCAGTACTTC. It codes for CAWSRGETQYF. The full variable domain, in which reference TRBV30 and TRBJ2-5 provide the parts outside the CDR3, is SQTIHQWPATLVQPVGSPLSLECTVEGTSNPNLYWYRQAAGRGLQLLFYSVGIGQISSEVPQNLSASRPQDRQFILSSKKLLLSDSGFYLCAWSRGETQYFGPGTRLLVL.

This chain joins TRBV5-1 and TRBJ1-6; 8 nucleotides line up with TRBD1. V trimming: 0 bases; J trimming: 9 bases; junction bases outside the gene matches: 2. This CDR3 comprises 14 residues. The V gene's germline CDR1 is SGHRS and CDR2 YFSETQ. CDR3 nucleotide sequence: TGCGCCAGCAGCTTGGAGCAGGGGGCTTCACCCCTCCACTTT. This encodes CASSLEQGASPLHF.

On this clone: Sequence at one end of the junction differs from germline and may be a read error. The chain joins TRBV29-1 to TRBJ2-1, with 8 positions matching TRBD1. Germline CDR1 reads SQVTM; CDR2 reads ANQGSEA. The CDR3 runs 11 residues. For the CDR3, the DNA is TGCAGCGCCCAAGGACAGGGCCGCGGGGTCTTC. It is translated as CSAQGQGRGVF.

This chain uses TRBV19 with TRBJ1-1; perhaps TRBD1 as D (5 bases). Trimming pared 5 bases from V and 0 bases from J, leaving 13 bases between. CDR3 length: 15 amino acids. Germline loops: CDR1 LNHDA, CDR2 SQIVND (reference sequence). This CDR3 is CASSARGVMNTEAFF. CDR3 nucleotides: TGTGCCAGTAGTGCCCGGGGGGTAATGAACACTGAAGCTTTCTTT.

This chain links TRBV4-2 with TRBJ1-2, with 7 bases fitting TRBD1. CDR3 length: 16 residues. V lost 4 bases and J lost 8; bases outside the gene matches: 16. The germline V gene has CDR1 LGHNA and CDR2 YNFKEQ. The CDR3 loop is CASSPQTGTVKVGYTF. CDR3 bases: TGTGCCAGCAGCCCCCAAACCGGGACAGTCAAGGTGGGCTACACCTTC.

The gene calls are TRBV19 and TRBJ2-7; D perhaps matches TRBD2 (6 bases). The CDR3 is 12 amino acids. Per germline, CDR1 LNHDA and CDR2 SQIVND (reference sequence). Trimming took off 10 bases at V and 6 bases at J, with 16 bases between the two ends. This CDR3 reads CATSLIGGEQYF. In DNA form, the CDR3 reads TGTGCCACCAGCCTAATCGGGGGCGAGCAGTACTTC.

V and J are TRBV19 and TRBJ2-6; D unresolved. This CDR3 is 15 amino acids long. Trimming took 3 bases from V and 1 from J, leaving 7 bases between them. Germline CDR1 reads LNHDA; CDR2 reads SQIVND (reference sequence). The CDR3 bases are TGTGCCAGTAGTATCCCCAGGTCTGGGGCCAACGTCCTGACTTTC. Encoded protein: CASSIPRSGANVLTF.

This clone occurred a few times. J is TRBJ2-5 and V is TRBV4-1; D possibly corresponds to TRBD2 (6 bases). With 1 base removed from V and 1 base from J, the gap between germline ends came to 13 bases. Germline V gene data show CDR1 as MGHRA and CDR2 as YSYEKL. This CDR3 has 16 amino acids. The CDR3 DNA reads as TGCGCCAGCAGCCAAGGGGTGCGGGGCCTCCAAGAGACCCAGTACTTC. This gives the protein CASSQGVRGLQETQYF.

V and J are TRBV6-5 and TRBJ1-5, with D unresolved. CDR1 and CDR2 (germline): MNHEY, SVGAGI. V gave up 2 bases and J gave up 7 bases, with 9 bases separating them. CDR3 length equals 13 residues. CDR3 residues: CASSYGPTQPQHF. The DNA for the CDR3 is TGTGCCAGCAGTTACGGACCCACCCAGCCCCAGCATTTT.

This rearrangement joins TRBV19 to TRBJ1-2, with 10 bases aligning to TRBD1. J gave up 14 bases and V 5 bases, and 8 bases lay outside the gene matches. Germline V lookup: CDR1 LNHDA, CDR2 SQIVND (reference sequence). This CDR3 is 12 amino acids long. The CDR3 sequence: CASSPGWDRGTF. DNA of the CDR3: TGTGCCAGTAGTCCTGGTTGGGACAGGGGTACCTTC.

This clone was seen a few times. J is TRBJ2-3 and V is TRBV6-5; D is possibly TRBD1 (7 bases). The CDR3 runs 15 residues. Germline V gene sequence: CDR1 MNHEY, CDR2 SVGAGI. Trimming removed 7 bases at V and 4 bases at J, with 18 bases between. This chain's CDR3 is CASTEGAGTPDTQYF. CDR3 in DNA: TGTGCCAGCACCGAGGGGGCGGGGACCCCAGATACGCAGTATTTT.

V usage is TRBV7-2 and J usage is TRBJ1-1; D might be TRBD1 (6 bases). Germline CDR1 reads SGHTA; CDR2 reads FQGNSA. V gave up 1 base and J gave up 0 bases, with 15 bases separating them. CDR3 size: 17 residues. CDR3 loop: CASSLGVTGTLNTEAFF. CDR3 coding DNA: TGTGCCAGCAGCTTAGGGGTCACAGGGACCCTGAACACTGAAGCTTTCTTT.

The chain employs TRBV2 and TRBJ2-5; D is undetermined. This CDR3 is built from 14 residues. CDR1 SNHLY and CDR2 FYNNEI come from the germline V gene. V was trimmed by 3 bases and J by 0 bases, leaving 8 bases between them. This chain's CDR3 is CASSDYQYQETQYF. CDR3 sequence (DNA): TGTGCCAGCAGTGACTACCAGTACCAAGAGACCCAGTACTTC.

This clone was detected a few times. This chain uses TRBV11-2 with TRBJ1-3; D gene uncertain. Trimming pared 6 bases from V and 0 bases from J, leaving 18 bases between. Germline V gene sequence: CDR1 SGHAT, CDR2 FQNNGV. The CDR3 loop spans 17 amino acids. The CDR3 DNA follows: TGTGCCAGCAGGTCTCACAGAGGACGGGTCTCTGGAAACACCATATATTTT. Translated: CASRSHRGRVSGNTIYF.

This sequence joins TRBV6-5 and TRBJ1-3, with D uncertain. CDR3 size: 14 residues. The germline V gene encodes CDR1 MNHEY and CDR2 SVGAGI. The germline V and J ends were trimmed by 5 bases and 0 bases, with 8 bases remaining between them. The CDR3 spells CASSRTLSGNTIYF. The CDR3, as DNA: TGTGCCAGCAGTAGGACCCTCTCTGGAAACACCATATATTTT.

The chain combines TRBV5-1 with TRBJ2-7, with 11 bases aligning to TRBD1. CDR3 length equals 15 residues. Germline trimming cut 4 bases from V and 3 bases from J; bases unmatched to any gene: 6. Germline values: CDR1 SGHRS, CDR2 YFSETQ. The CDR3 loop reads CASSHAGTGGYEQYF. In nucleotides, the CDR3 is TGCGCCAGCAGCCACGCCGGGACAGGGGGCTACGAGCAGTACTTC.

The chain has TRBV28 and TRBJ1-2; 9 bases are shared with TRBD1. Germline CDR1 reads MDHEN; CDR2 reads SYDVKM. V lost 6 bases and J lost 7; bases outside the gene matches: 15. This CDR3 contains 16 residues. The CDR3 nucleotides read TGTGCCAGCAGAACAGGGGGCGCGAAGGGTGAGGGTGGCTACACCTTC. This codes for CASRTGGAKGEGGYTF.

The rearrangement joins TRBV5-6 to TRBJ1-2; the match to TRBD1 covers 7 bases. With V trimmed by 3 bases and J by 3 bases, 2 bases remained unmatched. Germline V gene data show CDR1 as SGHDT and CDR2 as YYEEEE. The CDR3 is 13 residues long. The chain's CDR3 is CASSSGQHYGYTF. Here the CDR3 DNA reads TGTGCCAGCAGCTCGGGACAGCACTATGGCTACACCTTC.